This T cell receptor (beta chain) was sequenced during a study of somatic mutations in cytotoxic T cells in rheumatoid arthritis. Study details: Several of the V beta antibody-stained T-cell populations were flow-sorted at nearly 100% purity; V beta1+ cells were among them and were sequenced for TCRB.

Trimming cost V 4 bases and J 0 bases; bases outside gene matches: 3. Looked up from germline, CDR1 is SGHAT and CDR2 is FQNNGV. The CDR3 runs 14 residues. Regarding the study as a whole: For rheumatoid arthritis patients, CD8+ clonality increased with age, whereas it did not in healthy controls.

The study pulled out CD4+ and CD8+ cells with positive magnetic bead selection and then checked their purity by flow cytometry. Repertoires were generated with immunoSEQ multiplex PCR, while TCRdb's copy carries only in-frame clones and drops some. The sample lists some 26,000 clones; 82% were seen once. On this clone: Its antigen is undetermined.

The TCR sequence derives from a man aged 50 to 60 in good health. The sequencing sample was made of CD8+ T cells sorted from blood. V is TRBV11-2 and J is TRBJ2-7; 7 bases match TRBD2. The CDR3 nucleotides read TGTGCCAGCAGCTCCCGCGGGAGCTCCTACGAGCAGTACTTC. This codes for CASSSRGSSYEQYF.